This entry lists 20 T cell receptor beta chains sequenced from one sample in a study of molecular identifiers for immune sequencing clone quantification (dated by TCRdb to the late 2010s). Libraries were made using PCR. Sequenced using a NextSeq 500. TCRdb reran the public reads through fastp at Q25 and MiXCR, keeping productive beta chains. A single entry per CDR3 protein holds the most common genes and DNA from its merged rows. The sample includes about 86,000 distinct CDR3 sequences, with about 23% observed a single time. Around 0.77% of the sample is held by the ten biggest clonotypes. The specimen was naive CD8+ T cells from blood, with Jurkat cell RNA spiked in. The cell subset or site label here, explained by the study, means: FACS-sorted CD8+CD4-CCR7+CD45RA+ naive T cells. Source of these receptors: a human donor in good health. Some libraries in this study had Jurkat cell RNA spiked in.

This clonotype turned up a few times. The chain recombines TRBV12-3 or TRBV12-4 with TRBJ2-7; weak D call: TRBD1 (5 bases). The germline V and J ends were trimmed by 5 bases and 4 bases, with 18 bases remaining between them. CDR3 length: 15 amino acids. This CDR3 reads CASSVGQGTSYEQYF. The CDR3 nucleotides are TGTGCCAGCAGTGTCGGGCAGGGAACGTCGTACGAGCAGTACTTC.

The chain uses TRBV11-2 and TRBJ2-2; tentatively, D is TRBD1 (6 bases). The CDR3 spans 17 residues. Deletions cut 7 bases from V and 3 bases from J, with 21 bases between. Looked up from germline, CDR1 is SGHAT and CDR2 is FQNNGV. The CDR3 nucleotides read TGTGCCAGCAAACCAACCCGGGACAAGTTTTACACCGGGGAGCTGTTTTTT. Residues: CASKPTRDKFYTGELFF.

The chain uses TRBV4-3 and TRBJ2-7; 8 nucleotides match TRBD2. Germline V lookup: CDR1 LGHNA, CDR2 YSLEER. The length of the CDR3 is 16 residues. The V segment lost 1 base and the J segment 4 bases; nucleotides outside the gene matches: 9. In DNA, the CDR3 is TGCGCCAGCAGCCAAGGAATAGCGGGAACCTCATACGAGCAGTACTTC. Amino acid sequence: CASSQGIAGTSYEQYF.

Details on this clonotype: A much larger clone is a single base away; this may be a read error. The chain couples TRBV12-3 or TRBV12-4 to TRBJ2-7; 9 bases align to TRBD1. The CDR3 contains 12 residues. CDR3 amino acids: CVSSGTGREQYF. In nucleotides, the CDR3 is TGTGTCAGCAGTGGGACAGGGCGGGAGCAGTACTTC.

This clonotype was counted many times. This chain links TRBV4-1 with TRBJ1-2; no definite D call. With 0 bases removed from V and 4 bases from J, the gap between germline ends came to 12 bases. Germline CDR1 and CDR2: MGHRA and YSYEKL. CDR3 length: 15 residues. CDR3 DNA sequence: TGCGCCAGCAGCCAAGATCAACTGGGCACCTATGGCTACACCTTC. It yields the protein CASSQDQLGTYGYTF.

The J gene is TRBJ2-1, the V gene TRBV12-3 or TRBV12-4; D not certain. The CDR3 contains 16 residues. The V end lost 0 bases, the J end lost 2 bases, and 11 bases lay between the germline ends. CDR3: CASSLAATGAYNEQFF. CDR3 in DNA: TGTGCCAGCAGTTTAGCGGCGACGGGTGCCTACAATGAGCAGTTCTTC.

This clonotype was detected ten times or more. The chain recombines TRBV4-3 with TRBJ1-1; D may be TRBD1 (5 bases). CDR1 is LGHNA and CDR2 is YSLEER in the germline V gene. Between the trimmed V and J ends, which lost 0 bases and 6 bases, there was a span of 14 bases. The CDR3 has 15 amino acids. DNA for the CDR3: TGCGCCAGCAGCCAAGAGTTCGGGACGGGGGCTGAAGCTTTCTTT. Translated: CASSQEFGTGAEAFF.

The rearrangement joins TRBV9 to TRBJ2-3; D remains ambiguous. Germline-derived CDR1 and CDR2 are SGDLS and YYNGEE. The CDR3 is made up of 13 amino acids. The V and J ends lost 0 bases and 4 bases respectively, with 6 bases between them. CDR3 coding DNA: TGTGCCAGCAGCGTAGTGGGCTCAGATACGCAGTATTTT. Residues: CASSVVGSDTQYF.

The chain employs TRBV5-3 and TRBJ2-3; 9 bases are a match to TRBD2. TRBV5-3 is an ORF, and what it does is uncertain. V lost 8 bases and J lost 2; bases outside the gene matches: 18. The CDR3 contains 18 residues. The CDR3 is CASGLFSGSSSFTDTQYF. The DNA for the CDR3 is TGTGCCAGCGGCTTGTTTAGCGGGAGCTCGAGTTTCACAGATACGCAGTATTTT.

This clonotype has more than one count but fewer than ten. The rearrangement links TRBV9 to TRBJ2-3; TRBD1 matches at 7 bases. Trimming took 1 base from V and 2 from J; bases not matched to a gene: 7. The germline V gene encodes CDR1 SGDLS and CDR2 YYNGEE. The CDR3 length is 16 residues. The DNA of the CDR3 is TGTGCCAGCAGCGTAAGGGACAGAGAAATCACAGATACGCAGTATTTT. Its protein product is CASSVRDREITDTQYF.

As concerns this clonotype: A much larger clone lies a single base off, so this may be a read error. The gene calls are TRBV28 and TRBJ2-7, with D perhaps assigned TRBD1 or TRBD2 (5 bases each). This CDR3 is 14 amino acids long. V was shortened by 2 bases and J by 5 bases, with 13 bases between the two germline ends. The germline CDR1 and CDR2 sequences are MDHEN and SYDVKM. Written as DNA, the CDR3 is TGTGCCAGCAGTTTAAGGGACGGGTCCCACGAGCAGTACTTC. As protein: CASSLRDGSHEQYF.

This clonotype was counted at least ten times. This rearrangement joins TRBV5-4 to TRBJ2-7, with D maybe TRBD1 (7 bases). The V end was cut by 2 bases, the J end by 5 bases, with 11 bases between. This CDR3 has 13 residues. The V gene's germline CDR1 is SGHNT and CDR2 YYREEE (reference sequence). The CDR3 sequence is CASSFQGGDEQYF. As DNA, the CDR3 is TGTGCCAGCAGCTTCCAGGGGGGAGACGAGCAGTACTTC.

A few counts support this clonotype. The rearrangement uses TRBV12-3 or TRBV12-4 and TRBJ2-2; D call uncertain. V was cut by 7 bases and J by 7 bases, with 10 bases left in between. The CDR3 runs 12 residues. In DNA, the CDR3 is TGTGCCAGCACCCCGGTTGGCGGGGAGCTGTTTTTT. Translation gives CASTPVGGELFF.

The J gene is TRBJ1-4, the V gene TRBV7-9, with D perhaps TRBD1 (6 bases). In germline, CDR1 is SEHNR, CDR2 FQNEAQ (reference sequence). V lost 0 bases and J 1 base, leaving 15 bases between the germline ends. The CDR3 consists of 18 residues. The DNA for the CDR3 is TGTGCCAGCAGCTTAGCCGGGGGCGCGGTAGGAACTAATGAAAAACTGTTTTTT. This translates into CASSLAGGAVGTNEKLFF.

This clonotype appeared a single time. A much more abundant neighbour one base away suggests this may be a read error. V and J are TRBV7-9 and TRBJ2-7; maybe TRBD2 (5 bases). Germline CDR1 reads SEHNR; CDR2 reads FQNEAQ (reference sequence). This CDR3 region has 14 residues. The CDR3 protein is CDSSQPGNSYEQYF. The CDR3 coding sequence is TGTGACAGCAGCCAACCGGGGAATTCCTACGAGCAGTACTTC.

Concerning this clonotype itself: Being one base from a much bigger clone, this may be a read error. Since no conserved phenylalanine or tryptophan closes the CDR3, a read error is the likely cause. The chain recombines TRBV2 with TRBJ1-1; D remains unclear. Trimming removed 2 bases at V and 6 bases at J, with 10 bases between. The CDR3 loop spans 13 amino acids. Germline-derived CDR1 and CDR2 are SNHLY and FYNNEI. CDR3 in DNA: TGTGCCAGCAGTGAAATGGATTTCTCTGAAGCTTTCTAT. Translated: CASSEMDFSEAFY.

Concerning this clonotype itself: A much larger clone lies a single base off, so this may be a read error. This is likely a read error, given that the CDR3 carries no conserved phenylalanine or tryptophan at its end. The rearrangement uses TRBV7-2 and TRBJ2-5, with no clear D. Deletions cut 2 bases from V and 1 base from J, with 20 bases between. There are 18 residues in the CDR3. Germline-derived CDR1 and CDR2 are SGHTA and FQGNSA. The chain's CDR3 is CASSLKGTGSPIQETQYI. The CDR3, as DNA: TGTGCCAGCAGCTTAAAGGGCACCGGGTCTCCAATCCAAGAGACCCAGTACATC.

The rearrangement joins TRBV5-4 to TRBJ2-3; D unclear. CDR1 SGHNT and CDR2 YYREEE come from the germline V gene (reference sequence). The CDR3 sequence is 11 residues long. With 2 bases removed from V and 5 bases from J, the gap between germline ends came to 3 bases. For the CDR3, the DNA is TGTGCCAGCAGCTTTGTAGATACGCAGTATTTT. Its protein product is CASSFVDTQYF.

As for this clonotype: This may stem from a read error, because a much larger clone lies one nucleotide away. J is TRBJ1-4 and V is TRBV11-2; D is uncertain. The germline V gene has CDR1 SGHAT and CDR2 FQNNGV. The CDR3 contains 12 residues. In nucleotides, the CDR3 is TGTGCCAGCAGCTTAAGGTTTGAAAAACTGCTTTTT. Translating it yields CASSLRFEKLLF. The full variable domain, with the rest looked up from reference TRBV11-2 and TRBJ1-4, is EAGVAQSPRYKIIEKRQSVAFWCNPISGHATLYWYQQILGQGPKLLIQFQNNGVVDDSQLPKDRFSAERLKGVDSTLKIQPAKLEDSAVYLCASSLRFEKLLFGSGTQLSVL.

This clonotype was recorded a few times. V gene TRBV9 combines with J gene TRBJ2-5; TRBD1 matches at 8 bases. The V and J ends lost 4 bases and 5 bases, in that order; junction bases with no gene match: 10. The germline V gene encodes CDR1 SGDLS and CDR2 YYNGEE. CDR3 length: 15 amino acids. DNA for the CDR3: TGTGCCAGCAGCCCTCCGACAGGGGATGGGGAGACCCAGTACTTC. This sequence encodes CASSPPTGDGETQYF.